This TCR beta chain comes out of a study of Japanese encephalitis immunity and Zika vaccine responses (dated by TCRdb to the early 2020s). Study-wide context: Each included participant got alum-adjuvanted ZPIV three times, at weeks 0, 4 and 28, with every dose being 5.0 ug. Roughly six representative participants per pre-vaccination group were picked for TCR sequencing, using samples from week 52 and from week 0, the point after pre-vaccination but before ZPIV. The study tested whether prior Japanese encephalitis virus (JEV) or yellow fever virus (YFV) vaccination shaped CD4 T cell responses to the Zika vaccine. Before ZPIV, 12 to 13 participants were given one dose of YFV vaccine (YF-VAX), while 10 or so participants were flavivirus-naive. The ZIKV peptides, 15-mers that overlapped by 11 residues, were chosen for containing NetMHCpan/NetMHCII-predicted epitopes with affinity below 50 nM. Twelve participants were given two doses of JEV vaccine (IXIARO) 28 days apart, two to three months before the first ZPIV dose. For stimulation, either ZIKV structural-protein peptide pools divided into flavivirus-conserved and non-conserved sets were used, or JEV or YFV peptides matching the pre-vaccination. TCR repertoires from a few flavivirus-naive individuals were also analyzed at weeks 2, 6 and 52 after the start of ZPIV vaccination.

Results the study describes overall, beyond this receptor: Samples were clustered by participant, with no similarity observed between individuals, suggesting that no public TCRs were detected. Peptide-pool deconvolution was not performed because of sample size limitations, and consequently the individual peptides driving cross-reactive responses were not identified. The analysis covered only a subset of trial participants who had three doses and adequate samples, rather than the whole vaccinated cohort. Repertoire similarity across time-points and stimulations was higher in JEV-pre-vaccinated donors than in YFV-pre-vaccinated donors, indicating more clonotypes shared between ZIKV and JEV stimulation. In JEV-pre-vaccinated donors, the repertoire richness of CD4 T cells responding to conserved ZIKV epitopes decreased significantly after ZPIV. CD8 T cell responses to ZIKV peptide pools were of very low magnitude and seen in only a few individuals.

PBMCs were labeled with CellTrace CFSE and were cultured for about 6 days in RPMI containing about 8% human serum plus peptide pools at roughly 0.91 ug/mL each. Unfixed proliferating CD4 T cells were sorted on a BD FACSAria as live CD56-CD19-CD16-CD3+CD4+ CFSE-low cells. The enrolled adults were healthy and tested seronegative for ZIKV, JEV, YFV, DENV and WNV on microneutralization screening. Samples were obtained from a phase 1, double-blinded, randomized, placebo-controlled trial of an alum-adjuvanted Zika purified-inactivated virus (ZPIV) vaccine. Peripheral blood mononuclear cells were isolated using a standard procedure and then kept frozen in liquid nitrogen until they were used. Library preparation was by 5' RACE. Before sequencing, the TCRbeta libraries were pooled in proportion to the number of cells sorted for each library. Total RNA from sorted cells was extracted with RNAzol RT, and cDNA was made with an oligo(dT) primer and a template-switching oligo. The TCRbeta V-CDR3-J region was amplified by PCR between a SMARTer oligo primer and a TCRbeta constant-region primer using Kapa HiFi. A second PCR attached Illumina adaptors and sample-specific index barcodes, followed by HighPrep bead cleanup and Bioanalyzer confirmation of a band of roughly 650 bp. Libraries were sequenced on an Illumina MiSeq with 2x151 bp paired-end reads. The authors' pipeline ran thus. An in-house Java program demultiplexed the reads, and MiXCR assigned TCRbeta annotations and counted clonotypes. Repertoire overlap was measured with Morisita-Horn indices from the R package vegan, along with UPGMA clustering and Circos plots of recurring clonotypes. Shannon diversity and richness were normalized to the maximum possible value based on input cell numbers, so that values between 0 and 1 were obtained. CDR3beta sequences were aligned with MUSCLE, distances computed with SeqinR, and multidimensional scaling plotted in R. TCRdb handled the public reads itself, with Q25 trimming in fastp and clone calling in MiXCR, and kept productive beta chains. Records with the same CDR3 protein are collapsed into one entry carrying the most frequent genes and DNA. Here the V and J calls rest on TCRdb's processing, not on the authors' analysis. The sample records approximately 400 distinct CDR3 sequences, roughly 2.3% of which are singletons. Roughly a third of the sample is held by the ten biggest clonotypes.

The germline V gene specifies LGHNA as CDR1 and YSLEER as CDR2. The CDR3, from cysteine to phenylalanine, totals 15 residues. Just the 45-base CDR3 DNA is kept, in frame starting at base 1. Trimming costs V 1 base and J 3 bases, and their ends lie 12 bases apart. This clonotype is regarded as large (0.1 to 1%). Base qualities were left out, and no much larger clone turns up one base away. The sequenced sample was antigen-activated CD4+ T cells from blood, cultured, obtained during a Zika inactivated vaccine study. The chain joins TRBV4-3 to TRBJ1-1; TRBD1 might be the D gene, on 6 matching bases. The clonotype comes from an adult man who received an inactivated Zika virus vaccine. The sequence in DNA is TGCGCCAGCAGCCAAGCTACAGGGACCGACACTGAAGCTTTCTTT. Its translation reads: CASSQATGTDTEAFF.